A selection of T cell receptor beta chains follows, all from one sample in a study of blood T cell repertoires in COVID-19. Sequencing used immunoSEQ multiplex PCR; TCRdb keeps in-frame clones, though not all of them. The sample gives 140,000 to 150,000 clones, around 86% of which show up once; around 8.4% is in the top ten. The sequenced sample consisted of peripheral blood. These receptors were obtained from a human donor in a cohort sampled during active COVID-19. CDR3s include the opening cysteine and the closing phenylalanine or tryptophan. D genes are given only for firm matches. Expanded clones get a size class; other rows say once, few or many, or leave the size out.

j_call,d_call,v_call,clone_size,cdr3_aa,cdr3_nt
TRBJ2-2,TRBD2,TRBV28,.,CASRPRTSGSRELFF,TGTGCCAGCAGACCGAGGACTAGCGGGAGCCGGGAGCTGTTTTTT
TRBJ2-6,.,TRBV19,.,CASSWPTGTGANVLTF,TGTGCCAGTAGCTGGCCAACAGGGACTGGGGCCAACGTCCTGACTTTC
TRBJ2-5,TRBD2,TRBV6-2/TRBV6-3,.,CASSYRAGEEVQETQYF,TGTGCCAGCAGTTACCGGGCGGGAGAGGAGGTCCAAGAGACCCAGTACTTC
TRBJ2-7,.,TRBV29-1,.,CSVVTPYEQYF,TGCAGCGTTGTTACACCCTACGAGCAGTACTTC
TRBJ2-7,.,TRBV6-5,.,CASSYEQGSEQYF,TGTGCCAGCAGTTACGAGCAGGGTTCCGAGCAGTACTTC
TRBJ1-3,.,TRBV28,.,CASSAHSSGNTIYF,TGTGCCAGCTCCGCTCATAGCTCTGGAAACACCATATATTTT
TRBJ2-5,TRBD2,TRBV7-2,.,CASSLEATSGRKTQYF,TGTGCCAGCAGCTTAGAAGCGACTAGCGGGAGGAAGACCCAGTACTTC
TRBJ2-7,TRBD1,TRBV19,.,CASGQGLSYEQYF,TGTGCCAGTGGACAGGGGCTCTCCTACGAGCAGTACTTC
TRBJ1-4,TRBD1,TRBV5-1,once,CASADRVDEKLFF,TGCGCCAGCGCAGACAGGGTCGATGAAAAACTGTTTTTT
TRBJ2-7,TRBD1,TRBV11-2,.,CASSLGGQLFEQYF,TGTGCCAGCAGCTTAGGGGGACAGCTATTTGAGCAGTACTTC
TRBJ2-7,TRBD2,TRBV5-1,few,CASSLLAGVEEQYF,TGCGCCAGCAGCTTGTTAGCGGGAGTGGAGGAGCAGTACTTC
TRBJ1-3,.,TRBV5-8,.,CASSLRGGPFAGNTIYF,TGTGCCAGCAGCTTGAGGGGGGGTCCCTTCGCTGGAAACACCATATATTTT
TRBJ2-5,.,TRBV28,.,CASSSAGASQETQYF,TGTGCCAGCAGTTCGGCAGGGGCGAGCCAAGAGACCCAGTACTTC
TRBJ2-6,TRBD1,TRBV7-9,.,CASSPDRGRSGANVLTF,TGTGCCAGCAGCCCGGACAGGGGGCGTAGTGGGGCCAACGTCCTGACTTTC
TRBJ2-3,TRBD2,TRBV11-2,once,CASSSPGEGGVADTQYF,TGTGCCAGCAGCTCGCCTGGGGAGGGCGGCGTGGCAGATACGCAGTATTTT
TRBJ2-7,.,TRBV6-4,.,CASSEQGTDYEQYF,TGTGCCAGCAGTGAGCAGGGGACGGACTACGAGCAGTACTTC
TRBJ2-7,TRBD1,TRBV5-1,once,CASSWIVGTGLGEQYF,TGCGCCAGCAGCTGGATCGTGGGGACAGGGTTGGGCGAGCAGTACTTC
TRBJ2-2,TRBD2,TRBV7-2,.,CASSLGPLAGRGLAGELFF,TGTGCCAGCAGCTTAGGCCCGCTAGCGGGACGAGGTCTTGCCGGGGAGCTGTTTTTT
TRBJ1-1,TRBD1,TRBV6-5,once,CASSFGQGGTEAFF,TGTGCCAGCAGCTTTGGACAGGGAGGCACTGAAGCTTTCTTT
TRBJ2-2,.,TRBV6-4,few,CASSVGGTTGELFF,TGTGCCAGCAGTGTAGGCGGGACCACCGGGGAGCTGTTTTTT
TRBJ2-6,.,TRBV2,few,CASSDYGSGANVLTF,TGTGCCAGCAGTGATTACGGCTCTGGGGCCAACGTCCTGACTTTC
TRBJ1-4,TRBD1,TRBV5-1,.,CASSQTGGSEKLFF,TGCGCCAGCAGTCAAACAGGGGGGAGTGAAAAACTGTTTTTT
TRBJ1-2,.,TRBV4-2,.,CASSQDRGIGGYTF,TGTGCCAGCAGCCAAGATCGAGGGATAGGGGGCTACACCTTC
TRBJ2-7,.,TRBV6-2/TRBV6-3,.,CASSYLDSEFYEQYF,TGTGCCAGCAGTTATCTGGACAGTGAATTCTACGAGCAGTACTTC
TRBJ2-2,.,TRBV4-2,.,CASSHETPDYTGELFF,TGTGCCAGCAGCCATGAAACCCCAGATTACACCGGGGAGCTGTTTTTT
TRBJ2-7,.,TRBV5-6,.,CASSFSPGQSYEQYF,TGTGCCAGCAGCTTTTCGCCAGGACAGAGCTACGAGCAGTACTTC
TRBJ1-6,.,TRBV9,.,CASSVGGGSDSPLHF,TGTGCCAGCAGCGTAGGAGGGGGAAGTGATTCACCCCTCCACTTT
TRBJ2-3,TRBD2,TRBV7-3,.,CASSSGGGLTDTQYF,TGTGCCAGCAGCTCCGGGGGAGGGCTAACAGATACGCAGTATTTT
TRBJ1-2,.,TRBV6-5,few,CASSTQGINGYTF,TGTGCCAGCAGTACCCAGGGGATCAATGGCTACACCTTC
TRBJ1-1,.,TRBV6-4,.,CASRGGAGTEAFF,TGTGCCAGCAGAGGAGGGGCTGGGACTGAAGCTTTCTTT
TRBJ1-4,.,TRBV5-1,.,CASSFGSTGTNEKLFF,TGCGCCAGCAGCTTTGGCAGTACGGGAACTAATGAAAAACTGTTTTTT
TRBJ1-4,.,TRBV19,.,CASSSDRSTNEKLFF,TGTGCCAGTAGTAGTGACAGATCAACTAATGAAAAACTGTTTTTT
TRBJ1-2,.,TRBV4-3,.,CASSHTGIRNGYTF,TGCGCCAGCAGCCATACAGGGATACGGAATGGCTACACCTTC
TRBJ1-6,TRBD1,TRBV5-1,.,CASSSGQAYTSPLHF,TGCGCCAGCAGCTCCGGACAGGCGTATACTTCACCCCTCCACTTT
TRBJ1-1,TRBD1,TRBV5-1,once,CASSSGQPNTEAFF,TGCGCCAGCAGCTCGGGACAGCCGAACACTGAAGCTTTCTTT
TRBJ2-5,TRBD1,TRBV6-5,.,CASSRQGSGETQYF,TGTGCCAGCAGCAGACAGGGGTCGGGAGAGACCCAGTACTTC
TRBJ2-1,.,TRBV6-2/TRBV6-3,.,CASSQANEQFF,TGTGCCAGCAGCCAAGCCAATGAGCAGTTCTTC
TRBJ1-2,.,TRBV21-1,.,CASSKGVWGLNYGYTF,TGTGCCAGCAGCAAAGGGGTTTGGGGACTTAACTATGGCTACACCTTC
TRBJ1-2,.,TRBV6-2/TRBV6-3,.,CASSTEPPGNGYTF,TGTGCCAGCAGCACGGAACCCCCGGGGAATGGCTACACCTTC
TRBJ1-3,.,TRBV11-2,.,CASGRGTGNTIYF,TGTGCCAGCGGGAGGGGTACTGGAAACACCATATATTTT
TRBJ2-5,TRBD2,TRBV7-2,few,CASSFGLGETQYF,TGTGCCAGCAGCTTTGGACTAGGGGAGACCCAGTACTTC
TRBJ2-2,TRBD1,TRBV15,few,CATSRGQGRVAGELFF,TGTGCCACCAGCAGAGGACAGGGGCGAGTGGCCGGGGAGCTGTTTTTT
TRBJ2-7,TRBD2,TRBV24-1,.,CATSEVTGTSGRAGSYEQYF,TGTGCCACCAGTGAGGTTACCGGGACTAGCGGGAGGGCCGGCTCCTACGAGCAGTACTTC
TRBJ2-7,TRBD1,TRBV28,once,CASNRGPEYEQYF,TGTGCCAGCAACAGGGGGCCGGAGTACGAGCAGTACTTC
TRBJ2-3,.,TRBV18,once,CASSPSQGDTQYF,TGTGCCAGCTCACCTTCCCAGGGCGATACGCAGTATTTT
TRBJ2-5,TRBD2,TRBV5-6,.,CASSFRASGKETQYF,TGTGCCAGCAGCTTTCGGGCTAGCGGAAAAGAGACCCAGTACTTC
TRBJ2-7,.,TRBV7-2,.,CASRSAPAGSYEQYF,TGTGCCAGCAGGTCGGCCCCTGCCGGGTCCTACGAGCAGTACTTC
TRBJ2-2,.,TRBV21-1,.,CASSMWDSTNTGELFF,TGTGCCAGCAGCATGTGGGACAGCACGAACACCGGGGAGCTGTTTTTT
TRBJ2-1,.,TRBV5-5,.,CASSLGGDNEQFF,TGTGCCAGCAGCTTAGGAGGGGACAATGAGCAGTTCTTC
TRBJ2-7,.,TRBV19,once,CASSIKVGASYEQYF,TGTGCCAGTAGTATCAAGGTTGGAGCATCCTACGAGCAGTACTTC
TRBJ2-7,TRBD1,TRBV2,.,CASSEQGANYEQYF,TGTGCCAGCAGTGAACAGGGGGCTAACTACGAGCAGTACTTC
TRBJ2-7,.,TRBV7-8,.,CASSLAPGVRGNYEQYF,TGTGCCAGCAGCTTAGCGCCAGGGGTTCGGGGAAACTACGAGCAGTACTTC
TRBJ1-5,TRBD1,TRBV16,.,CASSPNDRGRQPQHF,TGTGCCAGCAGCCCTAACGACAGGGGCCGGCAGCCCCAGCATTTT
TRBJ1-1,.,TRBV15,.,CATSRDRATEAFF,TGTGCCACCAGCAGAGACAGGGCCACTGAAGCTTTCTTT
TRBJ2-7,TRBD1,TRBV18,once,CASSPHRGDEQYF,TGTGCCAGCTCACCCCACAGGGGCGACGAGCAGTACTTC
TRBJ1-4,.,TRBV5-6,.,CASSLSGRMDEKLFF,TGTGCCAGCAGCTTGAGCGGAAGAATGGATGAAAAACTGTTTTTT
TRBJ2-7,.,TRBV27,.,CASSFYDTAYEQYF,TGTGCCAGCAGTTTTTACGACACAGCCTACGAGCAGTACTTC